The 22 T cell receptor beta chains below were found in one sample sequenced in a study of T-cell memory formation after mild COVID-19 listed by TCRdb under 2021. The method was 5' RACE. Sequencer: Illumina NovaSeq 6000. The public reads were reprocessed in TCRdb via fastp at Q25 and MiXCR, keeping in-frame beta chains. Identical CDR3 protein sequences are pooled into one entry, listed with their most common genes and DNA. The sample table lists some 48,000 distinct CDR3 sequences, 25% to 35% of them with a count of one. Roughly two fifths of the sample is taken by the ten largest. The sequenced material came from PBMCs or a T cell subset sorted from them (not recorded which). These receptors originate from a man aged 18 to 35 who had mild COVID-19 (a few samples of this study predate the infection). The sample titles of this study are shuffled in the database, so cell type and time point are left out; the donor was told from shared clones.

This chain joins TRBV2 and TRBJ2-1; 9 nucleotides match TRBD2. The ends lost 1 base at V and 4 bases at J; junction bases unmatched: 2. The germline gives CDR1 SNHLY, CDR2 FYNNEI. The CDR3 contains 15 residues. CDR3 nucleotides: TGTGCCAGCAGTGAAGGAGCGGGGGGTTACAATGAGCAGTTCTTC. Residues: CASSEGAGGYNEQFF.

The CDR3 region has the DNA TGCGCCAGCAGCTTGGAAGGACAGGGGGCGGACGAGCAGTACGTC. Amino acid sequence: CASSLEGQGADEQYV. This rearrangement joins TRBV5-1 to TRBJ2-7; 11 bases fit TRBD1. Germline V gene lookup returns CDR1 SGHRS and CDR2 YFSETQ. The CDR3 runs 15 residues. V gave up 0 bases and J gave up 5 bases; unmatched junction bases: 4.

This clonotype came up a few times. The chain has TRBV6-2 or TRBV6-3 and TRBJ2-7, with 8 bases aligning to TRBD1. Germline V gene sequence: CDR1 MNHEY, CDR2 SVGEGT. There are 16 residues in the CDR3. The ends lost 0 bases at V and 3 bases at J; junction bases unmatched: 7. Here the CDR3 reads CASSYSTGTGFYEQYV. The CDR3 bases are TGTGCCAGCAGTTACTCGACTGGGACAGGATTCTACGAGCAGTACGTC.

The chain is built from TRBV5-1 and TRBJ2-1; TRBD1 aligns across 7 bases. The V segment lost 4 bases and the J segment 1 base; nucleotides outside the gene matches: 5. CDR1 SGHRS and CDR2 YFSETQ come from the germline V gene. The CDR3 loop spans 15 amino acids. The CDR3 loop reads CASSLAQGSYNEQFF. As DNA, the CDR3 is TGCGCCAGCAGCCTAGCACAGGGGTCCTACAATGAGCAGTTCTTC. Drawing the rest from reference TRBV5-1 and TRBJ2-1, the complete variable domain is KAGVTQTPRYLIKTRGQQVTLSCSPISGHRSVSWYQQTPGQGLQFLFEYFSETQRNKGNFPGRFSGRQFSNSRSEMNVSTLELGDSALYLCASSLAQGSYNEQFFGPGTRLTVL.

The rearrangement joins TRBV7-2 to TRBJ2-2; tentatively, D is TRBD1 (6 bases). The CDR3 extends over 17 amino acids. Trimming removed 4 bases at V and 3 bases at J, with 18 bases between. CDR1 and CDR2 from the germline V gene are SGHTA and FQGNSA. The CDR3 nucleotides are TGTGCCAGCAGCTCCCCAGATGGGGGCTGGTACACCGGGGAGCTGTTTTTT. Encoded protein: CASSSPDGGWYTGELFF.

This clonotype was seen a few times. The chain is built from TRBV3-1 and TRBJ2-1; no clear D gene. This CDR3 spans 13 amino acids. V was trimmed by 1 base and J by 6 bases, leaving 7 bases between them. CDR1 is LGHDT, CDR2 YNNKEL, per germline (reference sequence). The CDR3 nucleotides read TGTGCCAGCAGCCAAGGGGTTGTCAATGAGCAGTTCTTC. Its protein product is CASSQGVVNEQFF.

The rearrangement joins TRBV29-1 to TRBJ1-1; D remains ambiguous. The CDR3 contains 11 residues. Trimming pared 3 bases from V and 6 bases from J, leaving 8 bases between. Per the germline V gene, CDR1 is SQVTM and CDR2 is ANQGSEA. CDR3 region: CSVDGVAEAFF. In nucleotides, the CDR3 is TGCAGCGTTGACGGGGTGGCTGAAGCTTTCTTT.

This clonotype is a singleton in its sample. The chain is built from TRBV7-9 and TRBJ1-1; no clear D gene. The CDR3 runs 13 residues. Germline-derived CDR1 and CDR2 are SEHNR and FQNEAQ (reference sequence). Between the trimmed V and J ends, which lost 6 bases and 2 bases, there was a span of 10 bases. CDR3 loop: CASRLTGNTEAFF. The CDR3 region has the DNA TGTGCCAGCAGGCTGACGGGCAACACTGAAGCTTTCTTT.

For the CDR3, the DNA is TGTGCCAGCAGTCCCTTCGGGGGTTACGGCTACACCTTC. This encodes CASSPFGGYGYTF. The rearrangement joins TRBV27 to TRBJ1-2; weak D call: TRBD1 (5 bases). This CDR3 has 13 residues. V lost 5 bases and J lost 8, with 15 bases in between. CDR1 and CDR2 from the germline V gene are MNHEY and SMNVEV (reference sequence).

The chain carries TRBV12-3 or TRBV12-4 and TRBJ2-6, with D possibly TRBD1 on 6 matching bases. Trimming removed 6 bases at V and 1 base at J, with 10 bases between. The CDR3 runs to 15 residues. The CDR3 spells CASSKTGSGANVLTF. In nucleotides, the CDR3 is TGTGCCAGCAGCAAAACAGGGTCTGGGGCCAACGTCCTGACTTTC.

V gene TRBV28 combines with J gene TRBJ2-7; D is uncertain. Deletions cut 7 bases from V and 1 base from J, with 11 bases between. Germline CDR1 reads MDHEN; CDR2 reads SYDVKM. CDR3 length equals 13 residues. CDR3 sequence reads: CASKRDLSYEQYV. The CDR3 DNA sequence: TGTGCCAGCAAAAGAGACTTATCCTACGAGCAGTACGTC.

J is TRBJ2-1 and V is TRBV6-1; TRBD2 aligns across 11 bases. This CDR3 has 17 residues. Germline CDR1 and CDR2: MNHNS and SASEGT. The V gene end was trimmed by 3 bases and the J gene end by 8 bases; junction bases not matched to a gene: 12. DNA of the CDR3: TGTGCCAGCAGTGACCCGCTCGTAGCGGGGGGGCTCTATGAGCAGTTCTTC. Its translation is CASSDPLVAGGLYEQFF.

This clonotype has more than one count but fewer than ten. The chain recombines TRBV24-1 with TRBJ2-1; 9 positions match TRBD1. The germline CDR1 and CDR2 sequences are KGHDR and SFDVKD. V dropped 9 bases and J dropped 7; count of bases not matched to a gene: 15. This CDR3 has 16 residues. DNA of the CDR3: TGTGCCACCTCGAAAACAGGGACAGGGCTGGGGAATGAGCAGTTCTTC. This sequence encodes CATSKTGTGLGNEQFF.

This clonotype was counted a single time. V and J are TRBV12-3 or TRBV12-4 and TRBJ2-3, with 7 bases fitting TRBD1. The V segment lost 8 bases and the J segment 4 bases; nucleotides outside the gene matches: 12. CDR3 length: 15 amino acids. CDR3 DNA: TGTGCCAGCGGCCGGGGCAGGGGGTTCGCAGATACGCAGTATTTT. As protein: CASGRGRGFADTQYF.

The V and J genes are TRBV6-6 and TRBJ1-1, with TRBD1 matching 9 bases. The CDR3 runs 13 residues. The junction had 4 bases not matched to a gene; V was cut back by 6 bases and J by 5 bases. Looked up from germline, CDR1 is MNHNY and CDR2 is SVGAGI (reference sequence). CDR3 sequence (DNA): TGTGCCAGCAGAGACAGGGGGAGGACTGAAGCTTTCTTT. Translated: CASRDRGRTEAFF.

The genes are TRBV6-1 and TRBJ1-5, with D possibly matching TRBD1 (6 bases). Per germline, CDR1 MNHNS and CDR2 SASEGT. CDR3 length: 16 residues. Trimming shortened V by 9 bases and J by 2 bases, and 20 bases separated the two germline ends. Here the CDR3 DNA reads TGTGCCAGTCTCCCTAACAGGGAAACGCGCAATCAGCCCCAGCATTTT. Protein product: CASLPNRETRNQPQHF.

The chain carries TRBV27 and TRBJ1-2; tentatively, D is TRBD1 (5 bases). V dropped 6 bases and J dropped 8 bases, with 19 bases sitting between them. This CDR3 contains 14 residues. CDR1 is MNHEY and CDR2 is SMNVEV in the germline V gene (reference sequence). CDR3 protein: CASSYGGLLGGYTF. The CDR3 bases are TGTGCCAGCAGCTACGGGGGACTCTTGGGGGGCTACACCTTC.

This clonotype was detected a few times. The CDR3: CASSYFNDRFYEQYF. CDR3 DNA sequence: TGTGCCAGCAGTTACTTCAACGACAGATTCTACGAGCAGTACTTC. The genes are TRBV6-5 and TRBJ2-7, with D perhaps TRBD1 (5 bases). V lost 1 base to trimming and J lost 3 bases, with 13 bases between them. The CDR3 spans 15 residues. The germline V gene encodes CDR1 MNHEY and CDR2 SVGAGI.

This chain links TRBV29-1 with TRBJ2-1; 8 bases are shared with TRBD1. The CDR3 runs 13 residues. Germline V gene data show CDR1 as SQVTM and CDR2 as ANQGSEA. After removal of 0 bases from V and 15 bases from J, the junction contained 10 bases not matched to a gene. Here the CDR3 reads CSVEEARTGTSFF. DNA for the CDR3: TGCAGCGTTGAAGAGGCTCGGACAGGGACGTCGTTCTTC.

The rearrangement joins TRBV7-6 to TRBJ2-3, with 8 positions matching TRBD2. Germline-derived CDR1 and CDR2 are SGHVS and FNYEAQ. This CDR3 has 16 amino acids. V dropped 4 bases and J dropped 4; count of bases not matched to a gene: 10. The CDR3 reads CASSYAGGRSADTQYF. For the CDR3, the DNA is TGTGCCAGCAGCTACGCGGGGGGTCGAAGTGCAGATACGCAGTATTTT. The whole variable domain, filled in from reference TRBV7-6 and TRBJ2-3, reads GAGVSQSPRYKVTKRGQDVALRCDPISGHVSLYWYRQALGQGPEFLTYFNYEAQQDKSGLPNDRFSAERPEGSISTLTIQRTEQRDSAMYRCASSYAGGRSADTQYFGPGTRLTVL.

This clonotype was counted only a few times. V usage is TRBV7-2 and J usage is TRBJ2-7, with 9 positions matching TRBD1. CDR3 length: 14 residues. With 1 base clipped from V and 6 bases from J, the junction kept 4 bases outside the gene matches. CDR1 SGHTA and CDR2 FQGNSA come from the germline V gene. CDR3 residues: CASSLGGTGTEQYF. The CDR3 DNA follows: TGTGCCAGCAGCTTAGGGGGGACAGGGACCGAGCAGTACTTC.

The genes are TRBV7-9 and TRBJ2-7; 9 bases line up with TRBD2. Germline CDR1 is SEHNR and CDR2 is FQNEAQ (reference sequence). The trim removed 2 bases at V and 2 bases at J, leaving 7 bases unmatched. This CDR3 has 16 residues. This CDR3 reads CASSLRVPSGAYEQYF. Here the CDR3 DNA reads TGTGCCAGCAGCTTAAGGGTCCCTAGCGGGGCCTACGAGCAGTACTTC.